This record covers a single T cell receptor (beta chain). Its antigen is unknown. V was clipped by 5 bases and J by 0 bases, with 11 bases between them. This CDR3 has 15 residues. Germline V gene lookup returns CDR1 MNHEY and CDR2 SVGAGI. The protocol was immunoSEQ multiplex PCR, while the TCRdb copy is restricted to in-frame clones and leaves out a portion. The sample yields tens of thousands of clones, 83% seen once. The study sampled blood at baseline, cycle 4 day 1, and cycle 7 day 1. This sample is part of a study of OX40 agonist ivuxolimab in advanced cancers. Study overall: People in dose escalation had one of these cancers: hepatocellular carcinoma, melanoma, renal cell or head and neck cancer.

Study outcomes and limitations: Nonresponders, in some cases, also had low normalized T-cell clonal expansion. Expanded clones were, on average, more numerous in CD8+ T cells than in CD4+.

Here the sequenced sample was CD4+ or CD8+ T cells sorted from blood, taken in a trial of the OX40 agonist ivuxolimab. This clonotype originated in an adult with an advanced solid tumor such as melanoma, head and neck, liver or kidney cancer. The rearrangement links TRBV6-5 to TRBJ1-5; D remains ambiguous. The CDR3 nucleotides read TGTGCCAGCAGTAGCAGTGTCCATAGCAATCAGCCCCAGCATTTT. Translated, it gives CASSSSVHSNQPQHF.